This T cell receptor (beta chain) was profiled in a study of blood T cells in healthy people across ages. Study conclusions and caveats: There were more naive CD4+ cells and higher diversity in long-lived donors than in aged donors.

Details on this clonotype: Its matching antigen is unknown.

Together with a sample-barcoded 5' primer, a J-beta primer mix was included in a second PCR lasting about 6 to 11 cycles. Unique molecular identifiers of 12 random nucleotides labeled each cDNA. TCRdb fed the 5' RACE reads into MiXCR, producing one record per CDR3 protein. The table lists 700,000 to 950,000 distinct CDR3 sequences, roughly 43% of them singletons. Total RNA was extracted at no less than 5.5 micrograms per sample. Material for sequencing was blood. This TCR was recovered from a woman aged 55-70 years in good health.

Here the CDR3 reads CASSERFKLSSYNEQFF. The CDR3 DNA reads TGTGCCAGCTCGGAACGGTTTAAACTAAGCTCCTACAATGAGCAGTTCTTC. The V and J genes are TRBV13 and TRBJ2-1, with D unclear. In germline, CDR1 is PRHDT, CDR2 FYEKMQ (reference sequence). Trimming pared 8 bases from V and 0 bases from J, leaving 20 bases between. The CDR3 covers 17 residues.